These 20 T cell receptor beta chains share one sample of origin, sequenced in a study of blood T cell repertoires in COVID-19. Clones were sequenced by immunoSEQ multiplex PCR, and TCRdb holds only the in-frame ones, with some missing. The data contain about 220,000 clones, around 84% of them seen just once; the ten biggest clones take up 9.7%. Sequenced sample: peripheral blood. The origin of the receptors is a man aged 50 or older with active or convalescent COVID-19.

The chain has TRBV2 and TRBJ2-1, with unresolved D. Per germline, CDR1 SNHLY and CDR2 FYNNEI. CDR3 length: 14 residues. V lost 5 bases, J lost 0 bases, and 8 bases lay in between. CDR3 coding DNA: TGTGCCAGCAGTATCGCGAACTCCTACAATGAGCAGTTCTTC. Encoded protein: CASSIANSYNEQFF.

The CDR3 sequence is CAIRGSGRAYEQYF. In nucleotides, the CDR3 is TGTGCCATCAGGGGTAGCGGGAGGGCCTACGAGCAGTACTTC. This chain uses TRBV10-3 with TRBJ2-7; 11 bases agree with TRBD2. The CDR3 has 14 amino acids. Per germline, CDR1 ENHRY and CDR2 SYGVKD. V lost 6 bases to trimming and J lost 2 bases; unmatched junction nucleotides: 3.

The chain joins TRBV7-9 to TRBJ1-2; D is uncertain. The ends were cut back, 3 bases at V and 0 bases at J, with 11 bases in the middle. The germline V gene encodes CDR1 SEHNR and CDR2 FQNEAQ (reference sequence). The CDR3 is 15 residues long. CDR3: CASSFYSNTNYGYTF. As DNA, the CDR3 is TGTGCCAGCAGCTTCTATAGTAATACTAACTATGGCTACACCTTC.

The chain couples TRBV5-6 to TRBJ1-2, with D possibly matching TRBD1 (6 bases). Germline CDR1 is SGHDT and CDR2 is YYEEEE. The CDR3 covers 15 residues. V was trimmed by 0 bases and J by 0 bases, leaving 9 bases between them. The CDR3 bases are TGTGCCAGCAGCTTGGCACAGGGAGCTAACTATGGCTACACCTTC. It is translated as CASSLAQGANYGYTF.

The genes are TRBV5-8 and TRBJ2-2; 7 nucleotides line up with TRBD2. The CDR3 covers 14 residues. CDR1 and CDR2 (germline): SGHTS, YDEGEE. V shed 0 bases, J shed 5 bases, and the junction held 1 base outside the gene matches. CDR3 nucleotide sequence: TGTGCCAGCAGCTTGGGACTAGCAACCGGGGAGCTGTTTTTT. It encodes CASSLGLATGELFF.

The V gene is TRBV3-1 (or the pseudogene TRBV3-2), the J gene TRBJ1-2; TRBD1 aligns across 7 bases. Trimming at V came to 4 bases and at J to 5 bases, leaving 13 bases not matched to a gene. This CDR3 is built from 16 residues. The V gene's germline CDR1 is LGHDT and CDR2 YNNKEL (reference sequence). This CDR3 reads CASSLNPTGIGYGYTF. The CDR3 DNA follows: TGTGCCAGCAGCCTAAACCCGACAGGGATCGGATATGGCTACACCTTC.

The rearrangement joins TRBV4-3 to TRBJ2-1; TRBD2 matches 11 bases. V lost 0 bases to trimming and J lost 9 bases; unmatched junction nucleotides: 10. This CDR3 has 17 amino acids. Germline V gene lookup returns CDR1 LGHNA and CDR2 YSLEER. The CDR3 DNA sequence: TGCGCCAGCAGCCAAGAGGTGACTAGCGGGATAGGCGGTGAGCAGTTCTTC. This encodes CASSQEVTSGIGGEQFF.

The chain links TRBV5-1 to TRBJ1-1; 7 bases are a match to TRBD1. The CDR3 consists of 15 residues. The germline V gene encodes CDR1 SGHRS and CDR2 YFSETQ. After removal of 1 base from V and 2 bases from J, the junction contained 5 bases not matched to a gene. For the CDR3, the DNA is TGCGCCAGCAGCTTGTCGGGACAGAGCAACACTGAAGCTTTCTTT. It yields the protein CASSLSGQSNTEAFF.

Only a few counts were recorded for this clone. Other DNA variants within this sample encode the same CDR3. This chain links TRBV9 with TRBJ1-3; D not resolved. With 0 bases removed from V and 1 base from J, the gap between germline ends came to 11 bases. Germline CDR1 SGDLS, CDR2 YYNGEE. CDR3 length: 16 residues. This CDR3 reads CASSVEPGGSGNTIYF. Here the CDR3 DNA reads TGTGCCAGCAGCGTAGAGCCGGGAGGGTCTGGAAACACCATATATTTT.

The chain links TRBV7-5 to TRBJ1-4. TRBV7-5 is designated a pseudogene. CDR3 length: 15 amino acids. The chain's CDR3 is CVRSPGGATNEKLFF. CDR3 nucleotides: TGTGTCAGAAGCCCGGGGGGTGCAACTAATGAAAAACTGTTTTTT.

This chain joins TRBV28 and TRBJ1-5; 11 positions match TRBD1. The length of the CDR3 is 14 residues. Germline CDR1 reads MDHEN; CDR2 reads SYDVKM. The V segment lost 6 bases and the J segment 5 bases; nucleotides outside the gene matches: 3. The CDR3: CASRVDRGHQPQHF. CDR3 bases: TGTGCCAGCAGGGTGGACAGGGGGCATCAGCCCCAGCATTTT.

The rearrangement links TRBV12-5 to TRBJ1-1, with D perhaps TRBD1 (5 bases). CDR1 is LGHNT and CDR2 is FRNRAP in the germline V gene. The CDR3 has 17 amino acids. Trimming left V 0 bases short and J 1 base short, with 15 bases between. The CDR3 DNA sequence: TGTGCTAGTGGTTTGGTTAGTGGTAGGACACCGAACACTGAAGCTTTCTTT. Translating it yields CASGLVSGRTPNTEAFF. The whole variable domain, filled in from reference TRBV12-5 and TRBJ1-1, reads DARVTQTPRHKVTEMGQEVTMRCQPILGHNTVFWYRQTMMQGLELLAYFRNRAPLDDSGMPKDRFSAEMPDATLATLKIQPSEPRDSAVYFCASGLVSGRTPNTEAFFGQGTRLTVV.

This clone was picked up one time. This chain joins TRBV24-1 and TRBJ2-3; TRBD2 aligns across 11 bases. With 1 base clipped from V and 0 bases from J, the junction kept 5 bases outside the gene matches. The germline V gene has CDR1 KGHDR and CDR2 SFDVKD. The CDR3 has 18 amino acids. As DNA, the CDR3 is TGTGCCACCAGTGATTTAGCCCGGACTAGCGGGAGCACAGATACGCAGTATTTT. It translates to CATSDLARTSGSTDTQYF.

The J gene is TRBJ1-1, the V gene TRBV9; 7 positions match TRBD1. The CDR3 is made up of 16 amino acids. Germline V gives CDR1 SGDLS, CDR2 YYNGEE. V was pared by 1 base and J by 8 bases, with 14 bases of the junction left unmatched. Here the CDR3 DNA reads TGTGCCAGCAGCGTAACTTGGGACAGCTCCCTCCCGGAAGCTTTCTTT. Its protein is CASSVTWDSSLPEAFF.

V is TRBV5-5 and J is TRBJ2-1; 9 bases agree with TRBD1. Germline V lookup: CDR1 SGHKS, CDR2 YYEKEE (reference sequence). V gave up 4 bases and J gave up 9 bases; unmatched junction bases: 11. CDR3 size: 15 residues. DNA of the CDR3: TGTGCCAGCAGCCCGTGGGGACAGGGAAAAAGTGAGCAGTTCTTC. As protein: CASSPWGQGKSEQFF.

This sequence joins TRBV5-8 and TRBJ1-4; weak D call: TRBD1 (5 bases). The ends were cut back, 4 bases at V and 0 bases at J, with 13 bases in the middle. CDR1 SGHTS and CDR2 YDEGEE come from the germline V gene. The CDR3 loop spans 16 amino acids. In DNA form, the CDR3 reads TGTGCCAGCAGCCTCAATGCGGGGGCAACTAATGAAAAACTGTTTTTT. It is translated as CASSLNAGATNEKLFF.

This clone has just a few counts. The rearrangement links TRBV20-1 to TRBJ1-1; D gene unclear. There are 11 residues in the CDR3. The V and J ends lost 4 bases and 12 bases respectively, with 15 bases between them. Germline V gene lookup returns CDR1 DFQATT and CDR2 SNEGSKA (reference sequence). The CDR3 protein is CSATPSRATFF. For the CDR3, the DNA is TGCAGTGCTACACCATCGAGGGCAACTTTCTTT.

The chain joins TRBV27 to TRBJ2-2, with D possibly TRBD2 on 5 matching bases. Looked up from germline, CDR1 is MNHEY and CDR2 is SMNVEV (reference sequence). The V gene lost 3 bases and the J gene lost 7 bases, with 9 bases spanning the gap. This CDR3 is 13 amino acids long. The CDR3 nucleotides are TGTGCCAGCAGTTTTGTCGAGGGCGGGGAGCTGTTTTTT. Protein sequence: CASSFVEGGELFF.

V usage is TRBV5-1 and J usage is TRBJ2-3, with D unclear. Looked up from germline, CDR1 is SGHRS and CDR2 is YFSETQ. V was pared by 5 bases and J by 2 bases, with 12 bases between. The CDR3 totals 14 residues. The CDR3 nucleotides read TGCGCCAGCAGTCTAGATCCGTCCACAGATACGCAGTATTTT. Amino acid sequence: CASSLDPSTDTQYF.

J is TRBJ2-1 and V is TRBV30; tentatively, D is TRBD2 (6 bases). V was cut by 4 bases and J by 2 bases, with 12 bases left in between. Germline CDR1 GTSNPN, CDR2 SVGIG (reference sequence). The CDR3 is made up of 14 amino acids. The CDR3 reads CAWTVTSPYNEQFF. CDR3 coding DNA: TGTGCCTGGACGGTGACTAGTCCCTACAATGAGCAGTTCTTC.